The next 17 T cell receptor beta chains were all read from a single sample in a study of T cell clones after liver transplantation. The data were produced by immunoSEQ multiplex PCR, yet TCRdb's version contains in-frame clones alone and is incomplete. Counted here are under 85,000 clones, about four fifths occurring once; the ten biggest clones make up around 0.72%. This specimen was CD4+ T cells from blood, taken 12 months after liver transplant. The source is a human patient who received a liver transplant. Some T cells may be provided by the graft donor.

V and J are TRBV2 and TRBJ2-3, with TRBD1 identical over 7 bases. J was trimmed by 3 bases and V by 6 bases; bases with no gene match: 9. Germline V gives CDR1 SNHLY, CDR2 FYNNEI. This CDR3 contains 15 residues. The CDR3 coding sequence is TGTGCCAGCAGCGCCGGACAGGTGAGGACAGATACGCAGTATTTT. Its translation: CASSAGQVRTDTQYF.

The chain couples TRBV7-9 to TRBJ1-4; D remains unclear. The CDR3 is 14 amino acids. Trimming took off 5 bases at V and 0 bases at J, with 7 bases between the two ends. Per germline, CDR1 SEHNR and CDR2 FQNEAQ (reference sequence). The CDR3 DNA reads TGTGCCAGCAGCAGGGAAGCAACTAATGAAAAACTGTTTTTT. Its translation: CASSREATNEKLFF. Based on the CDR3 plus reference TRBV7-9 and TRBJ1-4, the full variable domain is DTGVSQNPRHKITKRGQNVTFRCDPISEHNRLYWYRQTLGQGPEFLTYFQNEAQLEKSRLLSDRFSAERPKGSFSTLEIQRTEQGDSAMYLCASSREATNEKLFFGSGTQLSVL.

The V and J genes are TRBV11-2 and TRBJ1-1, with 10 nucleotides matching TRBD1. CDR1 and CDR2 (germline): SGHAT, FQNNGV. The V gene end was trimmed by 5 bases and the J gene end by 0 bases; junction bases not matched to a gene: 12. The CDR3 is 18 residues long. CDR3 residues: CASSRGAGTGAMNTEAFF. The CDR3 DNA reads as TGTGCCAGCAGCCGGGGGGCCGGGACAGGGGCCATGAACACTGAAGCTTTCTTT.

V gene TRBV4-3 combines with J gene TRBJ2-1; tentative D call: TRBD2 (5 bases). With 4 bases removed from V and 4 bases from J, the gap between germline ends came to 17 bases. This CDR3 spans 16 amino acids. The germline CDR1 and CDR2 sequences are LGHNA and YSLEER. For the CDR3, the DNA is TGCGCCAGCAGCCCTCCGAGGGCCCCAATTTACAATGAGCAGTTCTTC. It specifies CASSPPRAPIYNEQFF.

V usage is TRBV14 and J usage is TRBJ1-1; possible D gene TRBD1, 6 bases. Trimming took 3 bases from V and 7 from J, leaving 9 bases between them. Germline V gene lookup returns CDR1 SGHDN and CDR2 FVKESK. The CDR3 consists of 12 residues. Here the CDR3 reads CASSQYRDEAFF. CDR3 coding DNA: TGTGCCAGCAGCCAGTACAGGGATGAAGCTTTCTTT.

The J gene is TRBJ1-2, the V gene TRBV5-1; D gene unclear. CDR1 and CDR2 from the germline V gene are SGHRS and YFSETQ. Trimming stripped 2 bases from V and 8 bases from J, with 13 bases between. CDR3 length equals 13 residues. CDR3 region: CASSLGRSGGYTF. The CDR3 bases are TGCGCCAGCAGCTTAGGACGTAGCGGAGGCTACACCTTC.

CDR3 nucleotides: TGTGCCAGCAGCAGCCGGGACAGACTATACGGTGCGAACACCGGGGAGCTGTTTTTT. It is translated as CASSSRDRLYGANTGELFF. The chain combines TRBV7-8 with TRBJ2-2; 7 bases match TRBD1. Losses at the gene ends were 5 bases for V and 0 bases for J; bases not matched to a gene: 15. The CDR3 is 19 residues long. Germline V gene data show CDR1 as SGHVS and CDR2 as FQNEAQ.

The chain combines TRBV18 with TRBJ2-1; 7 positions agree with TRBD2. There are 16 residues in the CDR3. The ends lost 2 bases at V and 2 bases at J; junction bases unmatched: 6. Germline CDR1 and CDR2: KGHSH and LQKENI. The CDR3 DNA is TGTGCCAGCTCACCAGGGCTAGCGGTAACCTACAATGAGCAGTTCTTC. Translated, it gives CASSPGLAVTYNEQFF. The whole variable domain, remainder taken from reference TRBV18 and TRBJ2-1, is NAGVMQNPRHLVRRRGQEARLRCSPMKGHSHVYWYRQLPEEGLKFMVYLQKENIIDESGMPKERFSAEFPKEGPSILRIQQVVRGDSAAYFCASSPGLAVTYNEQFFGPGTRLTVL.

The chain recombines TRBV29-1 with TRBJ2-5; D remains ambiguous. The V end lost 4 bases, the J end lost 4 bases, and 7 bases lay between the germline ends. The CDR3 totals 11 residues. From germline, CDR1 is SQVTM and CDR2 ANQGSEA. The CDR3 region is CSVVAGETQYF. The CDR3 DNA is TGCAGCGTTGTAGCAGGAGAGACCCAGTACTTC. The entire variable domain, with the rest obtained from reference TRBV29-1 and TRBJ2-5, is as follows: SAVISQKPSRDICQRGTSLTIQCQVDSQVTMMFWYRQQPGQSLTLIATANQGSEATYESGFVIDKFPISRPNLTFSTLTVSNMSPEDSSIYLCSVVAGETQYFGPGTRLLVL.

The chain recombines TRBV2 with TRBJ1-4; D unresolved. The CDR3 consists of 13 residues. The germline V gene encodes CDR1 SNHLY and CDR2 FYNNEI. Trimming removed 4 bases from V and 3 bases from J, with 6 bases in between. The CDR3 DNA sequence: TGTGCCAGCAGTGTACGGTCTAATGAAAAACTGTTTTTT. This translates into CASSVRSNEKLFF.

The chain links TRBV6-6 to TRBJ1-2, with TRBD1 matching 11 bases. CDR1 and CDR2 from the germline V gene are MNHNY and SVGAGI (reference sequence). Trimming cost V 6 bases and J 3 bases; bases outside gene matches: 6. This CDR3 is built from 15 residues. CDR3 residues: CASRGQGAGDYGYTF. CDR3 sequence (DNA): TGTGCCAGCAGAGGACAGGGGGCCGGCGACTATGGCTACACCTTC.

The genes are TRBV6-1 and TRBJ1-5; D is uncertain. The CDR3 covers 14 residues. CDR1 and CDR2 from the germline V gene are MNHNS and SASEGT. The V and J ends lost 7 bases and 3 bases respectively, with 13 bases between them. The DNA for the CDR3 is TGTGCCAGCAATCAGGCGCCCTCCAATCAGCCCCAGCATTTT. Its protein is CASNQAPSNQPQHF.

This clone was seen more than once but under ten times. The J gene is TRBJ2-2, the V gene TRBV2; D is uncertain. The length of the CDR3 is 13 residues. Germline V gives CDR1 SNHLY, CDR2 FYNNEI. V was clipped by 7 bases and J by 2 bases, with 8 bases between them. In nucleotides, the CDR3 is TGTGCCAGCACAACACCTAACACCGGGGAGCTGTTTTTT. Protein: CASTTPNTGELFF.

The chain carries TRBV7-9 and TRBJ2-4; 8 bases are a match to TRBD2. V was pared by 5 bases and J by 6 bases, with 15 bases of the junction left unmatched. The CDR3 loop spans 17 amino acids. Per germline, CDR1 SEHNR and CDR2 FQNEAQ (reference sequence). CDR3 amino acids: CASSQTSASARGNIQYF. For the CDR3, the DNA is TGTGCCAGCAGCCAGACTAGCGCCTCAGCCAGGGGAAACATTCAGTACTTC. The whole variable domain, remainder taken from reference TRBV7-9 and TRBJ2-4, is DTGVSQNPRHKITKRGQNVTFRCDPISEHNRLYWYRQTLGQGPEFLTYFQNEAQLEKSRLLSDRFSAERPKGSFSTLEIQRTEQGDSAMYLCASSQTSASARGNIQYFGAGTRLSVL.

J is TRBJ2-2 and V is TRBV2, with D possibly being TRBD2 (7 bases). Germline-derived CDR1 and CDR2 are SNHLY and FYNNEI. Trimming pared 6 bases from V and 5 bases from J, leaving 19 bases between. The CDR3 runs 16 residues. CDR3 region: CASSHGAGAVTGELFF. The CDR3 DNA is TGTGCCAGCAGCCACGGGGCGGGGGCGGTAACCGGGGAGCTGTTTTTT.

This clone appeared a few times. The V and J genes are TRBV19 and TRBJ1-2, with a tentative D call TRBD1 (6 bases). V was clipped by 2 bases and J by 6 bases, with 10 bases between them. From germline, CDR1 is LNHDA and CDR2 SQIVND (reference sequence). The CDR3 totals 13 residues. The CDR3 bases are TGTGCCAGTAGTATACGAGGGGGAAATGGCTACACCTTC. This codes for CASSIRGGNGYTF.

The chain uses TRBV6-5 and TRBJ1-4; D not certain. Per the germline V gene, CDR1 is MNHEY and CDR2 is SVGAGI. Trimming pared 1 base from V and 7 bases from J, leaving 10 bases between. This CDR3 spans 14 amino acids. The CDR3 nucleotides are TGTGCCAGCAGTTACTTGCGGGTGAGTGAAAAACTGTTTTTT. Protein product: CASSYLRVSEKLFF.